A single T cell receptor beta chain is shown here with its context. Its antigen is not known. This entry is derived from a study of blood T cells in healthy people across ages. Study results and limitations: Long-lived donors exceeded aged donors in naive CD4+ cells and diversity. Naive T cell percentage showed a strong correlation with the diversity of TCR beta. In the absence of known donor CMV status, changes in expanded clonotypes were possibly confounded.

Sample-barcoded 5' priming and a J-beta primer mix drove a second PCR of 7 to 11 cycles. Every cDNA was tagged by a template-switch adaptor with 12 random nucleotides. Using its own MiXCR run on the 5' RACE reads, TCRdb lists one record per CDR3 protein. Of 580,000 or so distinct CDR3 sequences in the sample, around half were seen once. The sequence was collected from a man older than 75 in good health. Sequencing input: blood.

In DNA, the CDR3 is TGCAGCGCCTACACCCATGGGGTTCAAAGCTATGGCTACACCTTC. Amino acids: CSAYTHGVQSYGYTF. The V gene is TRBV29-1, the J gene TRBJ1-2; D remains ambiguous. The germline CDR1 and CDR2 sequences are SQVTM and ANQGSEA. This CDR3 is built from 15 residues. Trimming shortened V by 7 bases and J by 4 bases, and 22 bases separated the two germline ends.